This T cell receptor beta chain stems from a study of identical twins (dated by TCRdb to the mid-2010s). Study-level background: The study deep-sequenced TCR alpha and beta repertoires from monozygotic twins, unrelated adults of various ages and cord blood to test whether fetal clonotypes persist. Replicate twin experiments were performed at different times using different library preparation protocols to rule out contamination.

On this clonotype: No cognate antigen has been identified for it. No much larger clone is present one base from it, and per-base qualities are unavailable.

All donors were healthy Caucasians. The researchers also sequenced three unrelated adults who were not twins: a male aged 18 to 30, a male aged 50 to 60, and a female aged 50 to 60. Using Miltenyi CD45RO+ enrichment and human naive T-cell isolation kits, memory (CD45RO+) and naive T cells were isolated from PBMC. The CDR3 covers 15 residues, taking in both the cysteine and the phenylalanine. Here the CDR3 DNA is all that survives: 45 bases in frame from base 1. Clipping removes 0 bases from V and 8 bases from J, with 7 as the unmatched junction base count. CDR1 SGDLS and CDR2 YYNGEE were looked up in the germline V gene. What the work shows at the level of the full study, not this receptor alone: Because the same donors could not be followed over many years, conclusions were based on cross-sectional statistical analysis. A weaker excess of twin sharing was found in beta out-of-frame sequences because the signal-to-noise ratio was lowered by fewer shared sequences. Invariant T cells such as MAIT and iNKT could partly confound zero-insertion analyses, though diverse VJ usage argued against this for most clonotypes. Out-of-frame TCR alpha sequences shared between twins showed an excess of low generation-probability sequences compared with coincidental sharing between unrelated individuals. Fewer insertions were carried by abundant cord blood beta clonotypes, a similar but weaker trend appeared in young adult naive repertoires, and no such trend appeared in memory repertoires. In monozygotic twins, out-of-frame TCR alpha sharing was systematically underestimated by recombination models, although the models agreed with sharing between unrelated individuals.

The library was prepared using 5' RACE. The sequencer listed for this sample is Illumina HiSeq 2000. Template switching added a universal primer binding site, and the final cDNA carried a unique molecular identifier that allowed TCR cDNA molecules to be counted accurately. Specific primers in the conserved constant-segment region were used to synthesize first-strand cDNA for the TCR alpha and beta chains. Each cDNA library was double barcoded, with a SMART-Mk sample barcode plus Illumina barcodes, to control for contamination. TruSeq adapter sequences, together with Illumina sample barcodes, were added in two successive PCR steps. Sequencing of the TCR alpha and beta cDNA libraries was done on the Illumina HiSeq platform using custom primers. The authors' pipeline ran thus. Unique molecular identifiers were extracted from raw reads with MiGEC, and CDR3 positions were determined with MiXCR. Recombination models were inferred per individual with the repgenHMM and IGoR tools using an EM algorithm. The tcR package in R was used for shared clonotype analysis, with sharing normalized by the product of cloneset sizes. To study raw recombination free of thymic and clonal selection effects, out-of-frame nonproductive sequences were analyzed. TCRdb itself trimmed the public reads at Q25 with fastp, ran MiXCR and retained productive beta chains. Entries that share a CDR3 protein sequence are merged under the most common genes and DNA. These V and J calls derive from TCRdb rather than the authors' analysis. The sample contains hundreds of thousands of distinct CDR3 sequences, 5.5% to 6.5% of them found a single time. The ten biggest clones cover roughly 2% of the sample.

The TCR sequence derives from a man aged 18 to 35 in good health. This receptor chain uses TRBV9 and TRBJ2-1, and 8 junctional nucleotides match TRBD2. The sample taken for sequencing was naive T cells sorted from blood. This specimen's cell subset or site label, interpreted: cells isolated with a human naive T-cell isolation kit. This receptor carries the CDR3 CASSVAAGGRDEQFF. The DNA is TGTGCCAGCAGCGTAGCCGCGGGAGGACGGGATGAGCAGTTCTTC.